These 32 T cell receptor beta chains originate from one sample sequenced in a study of T cell changes during pregnancy in multiple sclerosis. Here immunoSEQ multiplex PCR was the method, and the copy in TCRdb shows in-frame clones only, minus some. Of under 40,000 clones in the sample, 80% to 95% were seen once. The input for sequencing was CD4+ T cells from peripheral blood mononuclear cells, taken in the third trimester of pregnancy. These receptors were obtained from a female donor in good health, enrolled as a control in a pregnancy study.

This clone was recorded once. The chain links TRBV2 to TRBJ2-1, with 9 bases identical to TRBD2. The germline gives CDR1 SNHLY, CDR2 FYNNEI. The CDR3 totals 14 residues. J was trimmed by 7 bases and V by 4 bases; bases with no gene match: 5. The CDR3 loop is CASSVGGRGNEQFF. The CDR3 bases are TGTGCCAGCAGTGTGGGCGGGAGGGGGAATGAGCAGTTCTTC.

This clone was recorded once. The chain carries TRBV9 and TRBJ1-3; D call uncertain. Trimming pared 6 bases from V and 2 bases from J, leaving 12 bases between. Germline V CDR1 and CDR2: SGDLS, YYNGEE. CDR3 length: 14 amino acids. The DNA of the CDR3 is TGTGCCAGCACCGAGGAGTCCACTGGAAACACCATATATTTT. Its translation: CASTEESTGNTIYF.

This chain links TRBV6-6 with TRBJ1-4; possibly TRBD1 for D (6 bases). CDR1 is MNHNY and CDR2 is SVGAGI in the germline V gene (reference sequence). This CDR3 has 16 amino acids. V dropped 0 bases and J dropped 2 bases, with 10 bases sitting between them. CDR3 in DNA: TGTGCCAGCAGTTACTCTAGGGGGGGCACTAATGAAAAACTGTTTTTT. Protein: CASSYSRGGTNEKLFF.

The chain combines TRBV30 with TRBJ1-5; D possibly corresponds to TRBD1 (5 bases). The CDR3 spans 13 residues. Trimming stripped 1 base from V and 4 bases from J, with 8 bases between. The germline gives CDR1 GTSNPN, CDR2 SVGIG (reference sequence). CDR3 in amino acids: CAWSAQGNQPQHF. For the CDR3, the DNA is TGTGCCTGGAGTGCCCAGGGTAATCAGCCCCAGCATTTT.

The chain carries TRBV13 and TRBJ2-7; TRBD2 matches at 9 bases. The ends lost 5 bases at V and 3 bases at J; junction bases unmatched: 11. The CDR3 runs 16 residues. The V gene's germline CDR1 is PRHDT and CDR2 FYEKMQ (reference sequence). This chain's CDR3 is CASSAGMGLAGYEQYF. As DNA, the CDR3 is TGTGCCAGCAGCGCTGGTATGGGACTAGCTGGCTACGAGCAGTACTTC.

About this clone: The identical CDR3 is also encoded by other nucleotide sequences in the sample. V is TRBV2 and J is TRBJ1-1; TRBD1 might be the D (6 bases). Germline V gene sequence: CDR1 SNHLY, CDR2 FYNNEI. The CDR3 runs to 14 residues. The V end lost 3 bases, the J end lost 1 base, and 9 bases lay between the germline ends. CDR3 sequence: CASSEGGQNTEAFF. The CDR3 DNA is TGTGCCAGCAGTGAGGGGGGGCAGAACACTGAAGCTTTCTTT.

V gene TRBV6-1 combines with J gene TRBJ2-5, with TRBD1 as a possible D gene (5 bases). Trimming took off 4 bases at V and 2 bases at J, with 11 bases between the two ends. Germline-derived CDR1 and CDR2 are MNHNS and SASEGT. The CDR3 length is 14 residues. The CDR3 sequence: CASSGGSLQETQYF. The CDR3 coding sequence is TGTGCCAGCAGTGGGGGCAGTCTACAAGAGACCCAGTACTTC.

This rearrangement joins TRBV30 to TRBJ1-5, with D possibly TRBD1 on 5 matching bases. CDR3 length: 13 residues. V lost 1 base, J lost 5 bases, and 9 bases lay in between. Germline lookup yields CDR1 GTSNPN and CDR2 SVGIG (reference sequence). The CDR3 DNA is TGTGCCTGGAGTGCCTTGACAGATCAGCCCCAGCATTTT. Encoded protein: CAWSALTDQPQHF.

The chain joins TRBV21-1 to TRBJ2-3; the D call in the table, TRBD1, was not verified against the DNA. TRBV21-1 is tagged as a pseudogene. This CDR3 spans 17 amino acids. CDR3 amino acids: CASPGTEDFASTDTQYF. The DNA of the CDR3 is TGTGCCAGTCCCGGGACAGAAGATTTCGCTAGCACAGATACGCAGTATTTT.

V and J are TRBV11-2 and TRBJ2-1, with a weak D call TRBD2 (5 bases). CDR1 and CDR2 (germline): SGHAT, FQNNGV. Trimming cost V 1 base and J 9 bases, with 10 bases left between them. The CDR3 consists of 13 residues. The CDR3 DNA follows: TGTGCCAGCAGCTTAGTGCGTCGGGGTGAGCAGTTCTTC. This codes for CASSLVRRGEQFF.

The chain couples TRBV18 to TRBJ2-2, with 9 bases that match TRBD2. CDR1 and CDR2 (germline): KGHSH, LQKENI. The CDR3 covers 18 residues. The trim removed 3 bases at V and 8 bases at J, leaving 16 bases unmatched. DNA of the CDR3: TGTGCCAGCTCACCGAGGCTAGCGGGGCCCATCAGAACAGGGGAGCTGTTTTTT. This gives the protein CASSPRLAGPIRTGELFF. Drawing the rest from reference TRBV18 and TRBJ2-2, the complete variable domain is NAGVMQNPRHLVRRRGQEARLRCSPMKGHSHVYWYRQLPEEGLKFMVYLQKENIIDESGMPKERFSAEFPKEGPSILRIQQVVRGDSAAYFCASSPRLAGPIRTGELFFGEGSRLTVL.

V and J are TRBV28 and TRBJ2-5; possibly TRBD2 for D (7 bases). The V gene lost 5 bases and the J gene lost 3 bases, with 16 bases spanning the gap. From germline, CDR1 is MDHEN and CDR2 SYDVKM. CDR3 length: 15 residues. CDR3 amino acids: CASSHRGAGEETQYF. CDR3 in DNA: TGTGCCAGCAGTCACCGGGGGGCGGGAGAAGAGACCCAGTACTTC.

The CDR3: CASSGDSNYGYTF. The CDR3 DNA reads TGCGCCAGCAGCGGGGACAGCAATTATGGCTACACCTTC. The V and J genes are TRBV5-1 and TRBJ1-2, with 7 bases aligning to TRBD1. Germline CDR1 and CDR2: SGHRS and YFSETQ. Trimming at V came to 4 bases and at J to 5 bases, leaving 5 bases not matched to a gene. The CDR3 has 13 residues.

The rearrangement uses TRBV11-2 and TRBJ1-2, with 7 bases identical to TRBD1. Per germline, CDR1 SGHAT and CDR2 FQNNGV. The V segment lost 1 base and the J segment 8 bases; nucleotides outside the gene matches: 10. This CDR3 has 15 amino acids. Here the CDR3 DNA reads TGTGCCAGCAGCTTAGGTGGCAGGGTACAGGGGGGCTACACCTTC. Its protein product is CASSLGGRVQGGYTF.

V usage is TRBV6-5 and J usage is TRBJ2-2, with D unclear. The V end lost 2 bases, the J end lost 7 bases, and 8 bases lay between the germline ends. CDR1 is MNHEY, CDR2 SVGAGI, per germline. The CDR3 spans 13 residues. CDR3 DNA sequence: TGTGCCAGCAGTTACGATACGAGCGGGGAGCTGTTTTTT. This codes for CASSYDTSGELFF.

V gene TRBV28 combines with J gene TRBJ2-2; possibly TRBD2 for D (7 bases). Per germline, CDR1 MDHEN and CDR2 SYDVKM. The V gene lost 10 bases and the J gene lost 4 bases, with 19 bases spanning the gap. The CDR3 sequence is 15 residues long. The CDR3 region has the DNA TGTGCCACCGTGGGGGGCGGGAGCTTCACCGGGGAGCTGTTTTTT. This gives the protein CATVGGGSFTGELFF.

This rearrangement joins TRBV6-5 to TRBJ2-7; possibly TRBD1 for D (5 bases). CDR1 is MNHEY and CDR2 is SVGAGI in the germline V gene. The V and J ends lost 0 bases and 5 bases respectively, with 11 bases between them. The CDR3 is 14 amino acids. The DNA of the CDR3 is TGTGCCAGCAGTTACTCAGGGGTGGGGCACGAGCAGTACTTC. Its translation: CASSYSGVGHEQYF.

This chain links TRBV4-2 with TRBJ2-5; tentatively, D is TRBD2 (5 bases). This CDR3 is 14 amino acids long. Trimming left V 0 bases short and J 5 bases short, with 10 bases between. Germline CDR1 and CDR2: LGHNA and YNFKEQ. The CDR3 here is CASSQDLAWETQYF. The CDR3, as DNA: TGTGCCAGCAGCCAAGATCTAGCCTGGGAGACCCAGTACTTC.

CDR3 in amino acids: CASSPTGIQGSTEAFF. The CDR3 DNA is TGTGCCAGCAGCCCGACAGGGATTCAAGGGAGCACTGAAGCTTTCTTT. This chain links TRBV5-5 with TRBJ1-1; 7 bases are a match to TRBD1. CDR1 SGHKS and CDR2 YYEKEE come from the germline V gene (reference sequence). Germline trimming cut 4 bases from V and 4 bases from J; bases unmatched to any gene: 13. This CDR3 region has 16 residues.

The chain is built from TRBV2 and TRBJ2-2; D possibly corresponds to TRBD1 (6 bases). Germline CDR1 reads SNHLY; CDR2 reads FYNNEI. The germline V and J ends were trimmed by 6 bases and 7 bases, with 12 bases remaining between them. The CDR3 spans 13 residues. CDR3 nucleotide sequence: TGTGCCAGCAGACTCCGGGACAACGGGGAGCTGTTTTTT. Amino acids: CASRLRDNGELFF.

The chain joins TRBV29-1 to TRBJ2-1; 8 positions agree with TRBD2. The CDR3 is made up of 14 amino acids. The trim removed 4 bases at V and 0 bases at J, leaving 2 bases unmatched. Germline-derived CDR1 and CDR2 are SQVTM and ANQGSEA. The CDR3 region is CSVAGGSSYNEQFF. The CDR3 bases are TGCAGCGTTGCGGGGGGGAGCTCCTACAATGAGCAGTTCTTC.

This clone was found once. Other DNA sequences of this sample code for an identical CDR3. The chain couples TRBV6-1 to TRBJ2-2, with D uncertain. Germline V gene sequence: CDR1 MNHNS, CDR2 SASEGT. The CDR3 spans 13 residues. The V and J ends lost 3 bases and 4 bases respectively, with 6 bases between them. DNA for the CDR3: TGTGCCAGCAGTGATGGGCCCACCGGGGAGCTGTTTTTT. Residues: CASSDGPTGELFF.

This chain connects TRBV5-1 to TRBJ1-1; tentative D call: TRBD1 (5 bases). V was shortened by 0 bases and J by 5 bases, with 14 bases between the two germline ends. The CDR3 contains 15 residues. Germline V gene sequence: CDR1 SGHRS, CDR2 YFSETQ. CDR3 loop: CASSLVQGLGTEAFF. The DNA for the CDR3 is TGCGCCAGCAGCTTGGTTCAGGGTTTGGGGACTGAAGCTTTCTTT.

The J gene is TRBJ2-6, the V gene TRBV7-9; 9 bases match TRBD1. Germline loops: CDR1 SEHNR, CDR2 FQNEAQ (reference sequence). V dropped 5 bases and J dropped 2; count of bases not matched to a gene: 7. CDR3 length: 17 residues. This CDR3 reads CASSLVGQGTGANVLTF. CDR3 nucleotide sequence: TGTGCCAGCAGCCTAGTGGGACAGGGCACTGGGGCCAACGTCCTGACTTTC.

This clone was seen only once. The chain carries TRBV6-5 and TRBJ1-1; possibly TRBD1 for D (5 bases). The CDR3 runs to 15 residues. Germline values: CDR1 MNHEY, CDR2 SVGAGI. Trimming took 6 bases from V and 3 from J, leaving 17 bases between them. The CDR3 protein is CASSLKGNSDTEAFF. The CDR3 nucleotides are TGTGCCAGCAGCCTGAAGGGGAACTCGGACACTGAAGCTTTCTTT.

This clone was seen a single time. This chain links TRBV5-6 with TRBJ2-1; D may be TRBD1 (6 bases). CDR1 is SGHDT, CDR2 YYEEEE, per germline. Trimming cost V 4 bases and J 4 bases, with 15 bases left between them. There are 15 residues in the CDR3. CDR3: CASSGGLRGYNEQFF. CDR3 bases: TGTGCCAGCAGCGGTGGACTTAGGGGGTACAATGAGCAGTTCTTC.

The V gene is TRBV6-1, the J gene TRBJ1-1; TRBD1 matches 7 bases. The trim removed 0 bases at V and 8 bases at J, leaving 15 bases unmatched. The CDR3 is 17 amino acids. Germline-derived CDR1 and CDR2 are MNHNS and SASEGT. The CDR3 loop reads CASSEALSGTVLKEAFF. The CDR3 DNA reads TGTGCCAGCAGTGAAGCGTTGTCTGGGACAGTGTTAAAGGAAGCTTTCTTT.

This chain joins TRBV28 and TRBJ2-7; 13 nucleotides match TRBD2. This CDR3 has 16 amino acids. Losses at the gene ends were 5 bases for V and 4 bases for J; bases not matched to a gene: 8. The germline CDR1 and CDR2 sequences are MDHEN and SYDVKM. The CDR3 sequence is CASSTTGTSGVYEQYF. The DNA of the CDR3 is TGTGCCAGCAGTACCACCGGGACTAGCGGGGTATACGAGCAGTACTTC.

The V and J genes are TRBV7-6 and TRBJ2-5, with D unresolved. Germline V gene sequence: CDR1 SGHVS, CDR2 FNYEAQ. The CDR3 spans 13 residues. V was shortened by 1 base and J by 7 bases, with 10 bases between the two germline ends. The CDR3 region is CASSLEPYGTQYF. The CDR3 bases are TGTGCCAGCAGCTTAGAACCCTATGGGACCCAGTACTTC.

This rearrangement joins TRBV7-2 to TRBJ2-2, with 8 bases aligning to TRBD1. The CDR3 loop spans 16 amino acids. The V segment lost 6 bases and the J segment 3 bases; nucleotides outside the gene matches: 9. The germline gives CDR1 SGHTA, CDR2 FQGNSA. The CDR3 region is CASRTPGQVDTGELFF. The CDR3 coding sequence is TGTGCCAGCAGAACCCCGGGACAGGTTGACACCGGGGAGCTGTTTTTT.

The J gene is TRBJ2-7, the V gene TRBV5-6, with 7 bases identical to TRBD1. This CDR3 contains 15 residues. The germline gives CDR1 SGHDT, CDR2 YYEEEE. Losses at the gene ends were 4 bases for V and 2 bases for J; bases not matched to a gene: 9. The CDR3 DNA reads TGTGCCAGCAGCCGCCCGGGACAGCTTACCTACGAGCAGTACTTC. Translated: CASSRPGQLTYEQYF.

The V and J genes are TRBV6-1 and TRBJ2-1; TRBD1 is a possible D gene (7 bases). The CDR3 has 12 amino acids. Trimming stripped 1 base from V and 12 bases from J, with 10 bases between. Germline V gene sequence: CDR1 MNHNS, CDR2 SASEGT. This CDR3 is CASSEVQGGQFF. The CDR3 bases are TGTGCCAGCAGTGAAGTGCAGGGGGGGCAGTTCTTC.